This passage covers 20 T cell receptor beta chains from one sample sequenced in a study of CD8 T cells in Susac syndrome. RNA in amounts of roughly 0.45 to 1 ug was reverse transcribed with random hexamers. TCRdb used MiXCR to reprocess the immunoSEQ multiplex PCR reads, holding one entry per CDR3 protein. The data show over 120,000 distinct CDR3 sequences, around 94% seen once. The specimen was CD4+ T cells from PBMCs. These receptors were taken from a human donor in good health.

The V gene is TRBV3-1, the J gene TRBJ2-7; D might be TRBD2 (5 bases). V was trimmed by 6 bases and J by 1 base, leaving 10 bases between them. The CDR3 has 13 amino acids. Germline V gives CDR1 LGHDT, CDR2 YNNKEL (reference sequence). The CDR3 reads CASRFRGSYEQYF. In nucleotides, the CDR3 is TGTGCCAGCAGATTCCGGGGTTCCTACGAGCAGTACTTC.

This chain connects TRBV25-1 to TRBJ2-1; 9 positions agree with TRBD2. From germline, CDR1 is MGHDK and CDR2 SYGVNS. Trimming cost V 5 bases and J 5 bases; bases outside gene matches: 10. The CDR3 contains 16 residues. In nucleotides, the CDR3 is TGTGCCAGCAGTCACCGCCGGGCGGGGGGGGACAATGAGCAGTTCTTC. Its protein is CASSHRRAGGDNEQFF.

V usage is TRBV3-1 and J usage is TRBJ2-7; weak D call: TRBD2 (5 bases). CDR3 length: 14 residues. V lost 7 bases, J lost 3 bases, and 16 bases lay in between. From germline, CDR1 is LGHDT and CDR2 YNNKEL (reference sequence). The CDR3 sequence: CASTPSRAGYEQYF. CDR3 coding DNA: TGTGCCAGCACCCCAAGCCGGGCGGGCTACGAGCAGTACTTC.

This chain connects TRBV7-9 to TRBJ2-1; perhaps TRBD2 as D (5 bases). The CDR3 is 15 residues long. Germline assignment: CDR1 SEHNR and CDR2 FQNEAQ (reference sequence). V lost 1 base and J 4 bases, leaving 11 bases between the germline ends. CDR3 DNA: TGTGCCAGCAGCTTAGGCGGGCAGGCTTACAATGAGCAGTTCTTC. Translation: CASSLGGQAYNEQFF. Variable domain in full (rest from reference TRBV7-9 and TRBJ2-1): DTGVSQNPRHKITKRGQNVTFRCDPISEHNRLYWYRQTLGQGPEFLTYFQNEAQLEKSRLLSDRFSAERPKGSFSTLEIQRTEQGDSAMYLCASSLGGQAYNEQFFGPGTRLTVL.

The V call is TRBV29-1, the J call TRBJ1-2; D remains unclear. The ends were cut back, 0 bases at V and 2 bases at J, with 10 bases in the middle. The CDR3 runs 14 residues. The germline gives CDR1 SQVTM, CDR2 ANQGSEA. The CDR3 coding sequence is TGCAGCGTTGAAGATATCGCAGAAAACTATGGCTACACCTTC. Translating gives CSVEDIAENYGYTF.

V usage is TRBV19 and J usage is TRBJ2-1, with TRBD2 identical over 15 bases. Germline V gene lookup returns CDR1 LNHDA and CDR2 SQIVND (reference sequence). After removal of 5 bases from V and 3 bases from J, the junction contained 2 bases not matched to a gene. The length of the CDR3 is 16 residues. The CDR3 region is CASSWTSGRVYNEQFF. For the CDR3, the DNA is TGTGCCAGTAGTTGGACTAGCGGGAGGGTCTACAATGAGCAGTTCTTC.

The chain employs TRBV10-3 and TRBJ2-7; D perhaps matches TRBD1 (6 bases). This CDR3 comprises 13 residues. Germline-derived CDR1 and CDR2 are ENHRY and SYGVKD. V was pared by 6 bases and J by 0 bases, with 9 bases between. CDR3: CAIRRTVSYEQYF. As DNA, the CDR3 is TGTGCCATCAGGCGGACAGTCTCCTACGAGCAGTACTTC.

The chain recombines TRBV5-6 with TRBJ2-7, with TRBD1 as a possible D gene (5 bases). V lost 4 bases to trimming and J lost 4 bases, with 9 bases between them. The germline V gene encodes CDR1 SGHDT and CDR2 YYEEEE. This CDR3 spans 12 amino acids. DNA of the CDR3: TGTGCCAGCAGCCGACAGAGATACGAGCAGTACTTC. Its protein product is CASSRQRYEQYF.

This chain uses TRBV18 with TRBJ2-5; D unclear. The ends were cut back, 3 bases at V and 5 bases at J, with 13 bases in the middle. Germline lookup yields CDR1 KGHSH and CDR2 LQKENI. CDR3 length: 14 amino acids. The CDR3 coding sequence is TGTGCCAGCTCACCGGTGGGGATGAGGGAGACCCAGTACTTC. Translation gives CASSPVGMRETQYF.

V gene TRBV2 combines with J gene TRBJ2-6; no firm D call. Trimming cost V 6 bases and J 1 base, with 7 bases left between them. The CDR3 is 14 residues long. Germline V CDR1 and CDR2: SNHLY, FYNNEI. CDR3 sequence reads: CASRALSGANVLTF. The CDR3 DNA sequence: TGTGCCAGCAGGGCCCTTTCTGGGGCCAACGTCCTGACTTTC.

The chain joins TRBV5-6 to TRBJ2-7; unclear D gene. This CDR3 spans 15 amino acids. Looked up from germline, CDR1 is SGHDT and CDR2 is YYEEEE. Deletions cut 3 bases from V and 0 bases from J, with 13 bases between. This CDR3 reads CASSSALIHSYEQYF. The CDR3 nucleotides read TGTGCCAGCAGCTCGGCCCTTATCCACTCCTACGAGCAGTACTTC.

The V call is TRBV20-1, the J call TRBJ1-5, with D perhaps TRBD1 (5 bases). With 2 bases removed from V and 7 bases from J, the gap between germline ends came to 12 bases. The germline V gene has CDR1 DFQATT and CDR2 SNEGSKA (reference sequence). The CDR3 runs to 13 residues. The CDR3 sequence is CSARSPGGQPQHF. DNA of the CDR3: TGCAGTGCTAGATCGCCGGGGGGGCAGCCCCAGCATTTT.

The rearrangement links TRBV9 to TRBJ2-6; D perhaps matches TRBD1 (6 bases). This CDR3 is 14 amino acids long. Germline lookup yields CDR1 SGDLS and CDR2 YYNGEE. Trimming removed 3 bases from V and 3 bases from J, with 7 bases in between. CDR3 region: CASSAGVGANVLTF. CDR3 bases: TGTGCCAGCAGCGCAGGGGTTGGGGCCAACGTCCTGACTTTC.

This sequence joins TRBV10-2 and TRBJ1-4; D not certain. V was shortened by 6 bases and J by 0 bases, with 5 bases between the two germline ends. This CDR3 has 13 residues. Germline loops: CDR1 WSHSY, CDR2 SAAADI. CDR3 sequence: CASRETTNEKLFF. In nucleotides, the CDR3 is TGCGCCAGCAGGGAGACAACTAATGAAAAACTGTTTTTT.

The chain couples TRBV5-1 to TRBJ1-5, with D uncertain. The CDR3 sequence is 14 residues long. The V gene lost 0 bases and the J gene lost 3 bases, with 7 bases spanning the gap. Per germline, CDR1 SGHRS and CDR2 YFSETQ. CDR3 amino acids: CASSLGTSNQPQHF. The CDR3 DNA is TGCGCCAGCAGCTTGGGAACTTCCAATCAGCCCCAGCATTTT.

The V call is TRBV7-9, the J call TRBJ2-7, with 12 bases that match TRBD2. This CDR3 contains 15 residues. V dropped 0 bases and J dropped 4; count of bases not matched to a gene: 1. Germline V gene data show CDR1 as SEHNR and CDR2 as FQNEAQ (reference sequence). The CDR3 reads CASSLAGLAGYEQYF. In nucleotides, the CDR3 is TGTGCCAGCAGCTTAGCGGGACTAGCGGGTTACGAGCAGTACTTC.

The CDR3 is CASSLTSSSYNEQFF. The CDR3 DNA reads as TGTGCCAGCAGCTTAACCTCGAGCTCCTACAATGAGCAGTTCTTC. The chain joins TRBV7-9 to TRBJ2-1; no reliable D call. Per the germline V gene, CDR1 is SEHNR and CDR2 is FQNEAQ (reference sequence). There are 15 residues in the CDR3. The V end lost 2 bases, the J end lost 0 bases, and 8 bases lay between the germline ends.

The chain employs TRBV9 and TRBJ2-3, with no clear D. Trimming stripped 7 bases from V and 0 bases from J, with 9 bases between. Germline CDR1 is SGDLS and CDR2 is YYNGEE. The CDR3 has 13 amino acids. The CDR3 DNA follows: TGTGCCAGCGGCCCGTTGAGCACAGATACGCAGTATTTT. Translated, it gives CASGPLSTDTQYF.

V usage is TRBV18 and J usage is TRBJ2-7; perhaps TRBD1 as D (5 bases). This CDR3 region has 14 residues. The germline V gene has CDR1 KGHSH and CDR2 LQKENI. V was cut by 1 base and J by 0 bases, with 7 bases left in between. CDR3 nucleotides: TGTGCCAGCTCACCACAACAGGACTCCTACGAGCAGTACTTC. This sequence encodes CASSPQQDSYEQYF.

CDR3 amino acids: CAIRGGWGQGPQETQYF. The DNA for the CDR3 is TGTGCCATCAGAGGCGGGTGGGGACAGGGACCCCAAGAGACCCAGTACTTC. V is TRBV10-3 and J is TRBJ2-5, with TRBD1 matching over 9 bases. This CDR3 is built from 17 residues. Germline lookup yields CDR1 ENHRY and CDR2 SYGVKD. Losses at the gene ends were 6 bases for V and 1 base for J; bases not matched to a gene: 12.